What follows are 15 T cell receptor beta chains derived from one specimen sequenced in a study of CD8 T cells in Susac syndrome. Random hexamers were used to reverse transcribe an amount of about 0.45 to 1 ug RNA. TCRdb called the immunoSEQ multiplex PCR reads again in MiXCR, with one record for every CDR3 protein. This table holds around 200,000 distinct CDR3 sequences, around 95% found once. Material: CD4+ T cells from PBMCs. These receptors all come from a human donor with multiple sclerosis.

V gene TRBV12-3 or TRBV12-4 combines with J gene TRBJ2-4; maybe TRBD2 (5 bases). This CDR3 contains 15 residues. Trimming removed 2 bases at V and 0 bases at J, with 8 bases between. The DNA of the CDR3 is TGTGCCAGCAGTTTATACGGGGTAGCCAAAAACATTCAGTACTTC. Amino acids: CASSLYGVAKNIQYF.

The V call is TRBV4-3, the J call TRBJ2-3; possible D gene TRBD2, 7 bases. The CDR3 length is 14 residues. Between the trimmed V and J ends, which lost 8 bases and 6 bases, there was a span of 18 bases. Germline-derived CDR1 and CDR2 are LGHNA and YSLEER. The CDR3 region has the DNA TGCGCCAGCGGAAACGGGGGGCCGGCGGATACGCAGTATTTT. It translates to CASGNGGPADTQYF.

The rearrangement uses TRBV28 and TRBJ2-6, with D possibly matching TRBD1 (6 bases). Germline values: CDR1 MDHEN, CDR2 SYDVKM. V dropped 9 bases and J dropped 2 bases, with 14 bases sitting between them. The CDR3 is made up of 15 amino acids. For the CDR3, the DNA is TGTGCCAGTCAAACAACAGGGACTGGGGCCAACGTCCTGACTTTC. This translates into CASQTTGTGANVLTF. The full variable domain, its missing parts supplied by reference TRBV28 and TRBJ2-6, is DVKVTQSSRYLVKRTGEKVFLECVQDMDHENMFWYRQDPGLGLRLIYFSYDVKMKEKGDIPEGYSVSREKKERFSLILESASTNQTSMYLCASQTTGTGANVLTFGAGSRLTVL.

The DNA for the CDR3 is TGTGCCAGCTCACCGATGGTAGGGGGCGCAGAGACCCAGTACTTC. Translated: CASSPMVGGAETQYF. The chain couples TRBV18 to TRBJ2-5, with TRBD1 identical over 7 bases. Germline CDR1 and CDR2: KGHSH and LQKENI. Trimming cost V 3 bases and J 4 bases; bases outside gene matches: 8. The CDR3 totals 15 residues.

The chain couples TRBV27 to TRBJ1-5; D unclear. The length of the CDR3 is 17 residues. Trimming removed 5 bases from V and 4 bases from J, with 21 bases in between. Looked up from germline, CDR1 is MNHEY and CDR2 is SMNVEV (reference sequence). The CDR3 loop is CASSPTSAPIGNQPQHF. The DNA of the CDR3 is TGTGCCAGCAGTCCTACAAGCGCCCCTATAGGGAATCAGCCCCAGCATTTT.

The chain recombines TRBV20-1 with TRBJ2-7, with TRBD1 matching over 10 bases. The CDR3 contains 13 residues. With 6 bases clipped from V and 3 bases from J, the junction kept 5 bases outside the gene matches. The germline V gene has CDR1 DFQATT and CDR2 SNEGSKA (reference sequence). CDR3 protein: CSARDRGFYEQYF. The CDR3 coding sequence is TGCAGTGCAAGGGACAGGGGATTCTACGAGCAGTACTTC.

This rearrangement joins TRBV21-1 to TRBJ1-6; the listed D gene, TRBD1, was not tested against the DNA. TRBV21-1 is described as a pseudogene. This CDR3 region has 21 residues. CDR3 sequence reads: CARTPSRCGDRGPQNNSPLHF. In nucleotides, the CDR3 is TGTGCCAGGACCCCAAGCCGATGTGGGGACAGGGGGCCCCAGAATAATTCACCCCTCCACTTT.

The chain links TRBV30 to TRBJ1-5, with D perhaps TRBD1 (5 bases). Trimming stripped 5 bases from V and 2 bases from J, with 16 bases between. CDR1 and CDR2 (germline): GTSNPN, SVGIG (reference sequence). The CDR3 has 15 residues. Here the CDR3 reads CAWGQRGDGNQPQHF. As DNA, the CDR3 is TGTGCCTGGGGGCAGCGGGGCGATGGCAATCAGCCCCAGCATTTT.

This clonotype has a single count. V is TRBV3-1 and J is TRBJ1-4; 8 nucleotides align to TRBD1. The CDR3 contains 18 residues. CDR1 is LGHDT and CDR2 is YNNKEL in the germline V gene (reference sequence). V lost 1 base, J lost 3 bases, and 10 bases stayed unmatched. The CDR3 nucleotides are TGTGCCAGCAGCCAAGTTTTTGGACTACAGGGGGCTAATGAAAAACTGTTTTTT. Translating it yields CASSQVFGLQGANEKLFF.

This chain uses TRBV6-5 with TRBJ2-7; 10 bases align to TRBD1. CDR1 is MNHEY and CDR2 is SVGAGI in the germline V gene. This CDR3 region has 15 residues. V gave up 7 bases and J gave up 5 bases; unmatched junction bases: 11. The CDR3 loop reads CASTFYRDRGNEQYF. In nucleotides, the CDR3 is TGTGCCAGCACCTTTTATCGGGACAGGGGAAACGAGCAGTACTTC.

The rearrangement joins TRBV20-1 to TRBJ1-6; a weak D match, TRBD1 (5 bases). V was pared by 6 bases and J by 8 bases, with 20 bases between. CDR1 and CDR2 from the germline V gene are DFQATT and SNEGSKA (reference sequence). The CDR3 runs 15 residues. CDR3 sequence reads: CSARRDLVGDSPLHF. CDR3 sequence (DNA): TGCAGTGCCAGACGGGACCTTGTGGGTGATTCACCCCTCCACTTT.

The V call is TRBV6-5, the J call TRBJ1-6, with unresolved D. Germline V gives CDR1 MNHEY, CDR2 SVGAGI. The CDR3 spans 15 residues. V lost 0 bases and J lost 8, with 11 bases in between. CDR3 in amino acids: CASSYSPFGDSPLHF. CDR3 nucleotides: TGTGCCAGCAGTTACTCCCCTTTTGGTGATTCACCCCTCCACTTT.

This clonotype was observed once. This chain uses TRBV20-1 with TRBJ1-1; D call uncertain. V was trimmed by 7 bases and J by 0 bases, leaving 12 bases between them. Germline V gene lookup returns CDR1 DFQATT and CDR2 SNEGSKA (reference sequence). This CDR3 spans 13 amino acids. The CDR3 DNA is TGCAGTGGCAACGACAACATGAACACTGAAGCTTTCTTT. Translation gives CSGNDNMNTEAFF.

J is TRBJ2-1 and V is TRBV24-1; no clear D. Germline V gene sequence: CDR1 KGHDR, CDR2 SFDVKD. Trimming stripped 7 bases from V and 4 bases from J, with 7 bases between. The CDR3 runs 12 residues. DNA for the CDR3: TGTGCCACCAGCGGACGTTACAATGAGCAGTTCTTC. Translation gives CATSGRYNEQFF.

There are a few counts of this clonotype. The chain combines TRBV7-9 with TRBJ2-5; 8 bases are shared with TRBD2. CDR1 is SEHNR and CDR2 is FQNEAQ in the germline V gene (reference sequence). The CDR3 sequence is 13 residues long. V gave up 5 bases and J gave up 5 bases; unmatched junction bases: 4. The DNA of the CDR3 is TGTGCCAGCAGCACCGGGGGGGGTGAGACCCAGTACTTC. Protein sequence: CASSTGGGETQYF. The full variable domain, in which reference TRBV7-9 and TRBJ2-5 provide the parts outside the CDR3, is DTGVSQNPRHKITKRGQNVTFRCDPISEHNRLYWYRQTLGQGPEFLTYFQNEAQLEKSRLLSDRFSAERPKGSFSTLEIQRTEQGDSAMYLCASSTGGGETQYFGPGTRLLVL.